The sequence of this T cell receptor (beta chain) was determined in a study of blood T cell repertoires in COVID-19. Overall study: Samples taken during acute and convalescent COVID-19 were collected in the United States, Italy and Spain.

Sequencing was performed with immunoSEQ multiplex PCR; in TCRdb, only in-frame clones are kept and a portion is missing. The data show 400,000 to 450,000 clones, with 90% seen just once and more than 0.55% held by the top ten. Trimming cost V 3 bases and J 4 bases; bases outside gene matches: 7. From germline, CDR1 is ENHRY and CDR2 SYGVKD. The CDR3 has 16 residues. This chain joins TRBV10-3 and TRBJ1-2, with 11 bases matching TRBD1. This receptor was identified in a man between 18 and 29 years old who had recovered from COVID-19. The specimen sequenced was PBMCs or T cells enriched from blood (not recorded which). The CDR3 DNA reads TGTGCCATCAGTGATGGACAGGGGGCCGCCACCTATGGCTACACCTTC. It translates to CAISDGQGAATYGYTF.